Given below is one T cell receptor (beta chain) in context. Extraction of RNA preceded its reverse transcription into cDNA, which served as the sequencing template. Measured with immunoSEQ multiplex PCR; TCRdb has only the in-frame clones, and not every one. The data contain approximately 200,000 clones, approximately 60% of them singletons. This sample was taken from a study of CD8+ T cells in alopecia areata. As for treatment: oral pan-JAK inhibitor, 5-10 mg twice daily. The sample in question was CD4+ T cells sorted from blood, obtained at week 4, from a patient treated with tofacitinib. This clonotype was sampled from a human donor with alopecia areata.

The CDR3 DNA reads TGCGCCAGCACGTTAAACAGGGATACTGAAGCTTTCTTT. Residues: CASTLNRDTEAFF. The V gene is TRBV5-1, the J gene TRBJ1-1, with TRBD1 as a possible D gene (6 bases). This CDR3 is 13 amino acids long. Trimming took off 6 bases at V and 5 bases at J, with 14 bases between the two ends. CDR1 and CDR2 (germline): SGHRS, YFSETQ.